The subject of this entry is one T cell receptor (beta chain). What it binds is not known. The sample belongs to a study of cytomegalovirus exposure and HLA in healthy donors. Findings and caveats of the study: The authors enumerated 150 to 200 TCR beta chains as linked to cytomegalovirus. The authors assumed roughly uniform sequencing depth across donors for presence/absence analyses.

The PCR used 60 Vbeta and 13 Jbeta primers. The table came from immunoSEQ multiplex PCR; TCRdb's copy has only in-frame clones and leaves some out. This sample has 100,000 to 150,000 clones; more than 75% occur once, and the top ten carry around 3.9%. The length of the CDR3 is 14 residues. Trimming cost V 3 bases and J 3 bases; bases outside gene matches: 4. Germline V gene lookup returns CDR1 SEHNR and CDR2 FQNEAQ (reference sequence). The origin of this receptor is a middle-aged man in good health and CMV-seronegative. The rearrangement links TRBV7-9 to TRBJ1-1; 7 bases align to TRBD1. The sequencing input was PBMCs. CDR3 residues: CASSFTGVDTEAFF. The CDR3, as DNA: TGTGCCAGCAGCTTCACAGGGGTTGACACTGAAGCTTTCTTT.